Each of the 16 T cell receptor beta chains below was sequenced from the same sample in a study of sequential checkpoint blockade in melanoma. Sequenced by immunoSEQ multiplex PCR; TCRdb stores in-frame clones only, minus some. This sample carries 7,000 to 8,500 clones, around 60% of them seen once, and the ten largest clones take approximately 9%. The treatment denotes: randomized to nivolumab then ipilimumab (arm A) or the reverse (arm B). The sample in question was CD8+ T cells sorted from blood (inferred from file names), obtained from a patient given nivolumab and ipilimumab in sequence. These receptors were obtained from a human donor with melanoma.

This chain connects TRBV27 to TRBJ1-1, with TRBD1 matching 8 bases. Trimming took 6 bases from V and 4 from J; bases not matched to a gene: 7. The CDR3 consists of 14 residues. Germline CDR1 is MNHEY and CDR2 is SMNVEV (reference sequence). The CDR3 loop reads CASRIGQGSTEAFF. DNA for the CDR3: TGTGCCAGCAGGATTGGACAGGGAAGCACTGAAGCTTTCTTT.

This clone is large in the sample. The rearrangement joins TRBV7-2 to TRBJ2-7; 12 bases align to TRBD2. The germline V gene encodes CDR1 SGHTA and CDR2 FQGNSA. The V and J ends lost 5 bases and 2 bases, in that order; junction bases with no gene match: 4. The CDR3 spans 15 residues. CDR3: CASSDGLAGPYEQYF. CDR3 sequence (DNA): TGTGCCAGCAGCGACGGACTAGCGGGGCCCTACGAGCAGTACTTC.

This clone was observed a single time. This sequence joins TRBV21-1 and TRBJ2-7; whether TRBD1, the table's D call, matches the DNA was not checked. TRBV21-1 is assigned pseudogene status. The CDR3 loop spans 17 amino acids. CDR3 protein: CASSKKGGDRGSYEQYF. CDR3 nucleotides: TGTGCCAGCAGCAAAAAAGGGGGGGACAGGGGGTCCTACGAGCAGTACTTC.

The chain recombines TRBV29-1 with TRBJ2-1; no definite D call. Trimming shortened V by 7 bases and J by 6 bases, and 16 bases separated the two germline ends. Germline V lookup: CDR1 SQVTM, CDR2 ANQGSEA. This CDR3 is 13 amino acids long. The CDR3 loop is CSATLHYPNEQFF. As DNA, the CDR3 is TGCAGCGCCACACTACACTATCCCAATGAGCAGTTCTTC.

The chain couples TRBV11-2 to TRBJ2-5; 8 bases line up with TRBD2. The DNA end is more similar to TRBJ2-7, so the J call may be wrong. CDR1 is SGHAT and CDR2 is FQNNGV in the germline V gene. The CDR3 extends over 15 amino acids. CDR3 coding DNA: TGTGCCAGCAGCTCCCCTGGCGGGAGGTCCTACGAGCAGTACTTC. It translates to CASSSPGGRSYEQYF.

For this clone: At one end, the junction sequence differs from germline, possibly due to a read error. The genes are TRBV19 and TRBJ1-6, with a possible D match to TRBD1 (6 bases). CDR3 length: 11 amino acids. Germline V gene lookup returns CDR1 LNHDA and CDR2 SQIVND (reference sequence). The DNA of the CDR3 is TGTGCCACCCTTCCGTGCGACAGGTTTGCATTT. Translating it yields CATLPCDRFAF.

This clone was observed a handful of times. The chain carries TRBV19 and TRBJ1-2, with 10 bases identical to TRBD1. Germline trimming cut 6 bases from V and 3 bases from J; bases unmatched to any gene: 10. Germline V gene lookup returns CDR1 LNHDA and CDR2 SQIVND (reference sequence). CDR3 size: 16 residues. The CDR3 bases are TGTGCCAGTAGCTCGTCTAAAGGGACAGGGGACTATGGCTACACCTTC. Translation: CASSSSKGTGDYGYTF.

This sequence joins TRBV28 and TRBJ1-4; D is possibly TRBD1 (6 bases). V lost 3 bases and J lost 4, with 12 bases in between. The CDR3 runs to 15 residues. Germline V gene sequence: CDR1 MDHEN, CDR2 SYDVKM. The CDR3 sequence: CASSFRDMFNEKLFF. In nucleotides, the CDR3 is TGTGCCAGCAGTTTCAGGGACATGTTTAATGAAAAACTGTTTTTT.

By its share, this clone is medium-sized. The chain combines TRBV7-3 with TRBJ2-7, with D unclear. Trimming left V 5 bases short and J 7 bases short, with 18 bases between. This CDR3 has 14 amino acids. Germline-derived CDR1 and CDR2 are SGHTA and FQGTGA. The CDR3 spells CASSLGASSREQYF. DNA for the CDR3: TGTGCCAGCAGCCTGGGCGCCTCGAGTCGGGAGCAGTACTTC. Drawing the rest from reference TRBV7-3 and TRBJ2-7, the complete variable domain is GAGVSQTPSNKVTEKGKYVELRCDPISGHTALYWYRQSLGQGPEFLIYFQGTGAADDSGLPNDRFFAVRPEGSVSTLKIQRTERGDSAVYLCASSLGASSREQYFGPGTRLTVT.

V and J are TRBV9 and TRBJ2-7, with 11 nucleotides matching TRBD2. Germline V gene lookup returns CDR1 SGDLS and CDR2 YYNGEE. This CDR3 is built from 17 residues. V was clipped by 4 bases and J by 0 bases; unmatched bases: 9. The CDR3 reads CASSPHQGLAASYEQYF. In DNA, the CDR3 is TGTGCCAGCAGCCCTCACCAGGGACTAGCGGCCTCCTACGAGCAGTACTTC.

The rearrangement uses TRBV9 and TRBJ1-4, with D unclear. Germline assignment: CDR1 SGDLS and CDR2 YYNGEE. Trimming pared 4 bases from V and 5 bases from J, leaving 15 bases between. This CDR3 region has 15 residues. The CDR3 bases are TGTGCCAGCAGCCCCCGGGGTGGCATGAATGAAAAACTGTTTTTT. It specifies CASSPRGGMNEKLFF.

This clone showed up just once. The rearrangement links TRBV7-9 to TRBJ2-1, with TRBD2 as a possible D gene (6 bases). V gave up 3 bases and J gave up 6 bases, with 18 bases separating them. Germline lookup yields CDR1 SEHNR and CDR2 FQNEAQ (reference sequence). The CDR3 is made up of 16 amino acids. The CDR3 reads CASSFTAGRSANEQFF. The CDR3 bases are TGTGCCAGCAGCTTTACCGCGGGACGTAGCGCCAATGAGCAGTTCTTC.

This clone was recorded a few times. This chain joins TRBV6-1 and TRBJ2-7; the D gene is possibly TRBD1 (6 bases). CDR3 length: 12 residues. V shed 4 bases and J shed 2 bases, with 6 bases lying between them. Germline V gives CDR1 MNHNS, CDR2 SASEGT. CDR3 region: CASSAGAYEQYF. As DNA, the CDR3 is TGTGCCAGCAGTGCAGGGGCCTACGAGCAGTACTTC.

The V gene is TRBV29-1, the J gene TRBJ1-2, with TRBD1 matching 8 bases. The CDR3 has 13 residues. Trimming at V came to 6 bases and at J to 8 bases, leaving 11 bases not matched to a gene. CDR1 SQVTM and CDR2 ANQGSEA come from the germline V gene. DNA for the CDR3: TGCAGCGTCGACGACAGGGGTTTTAAGGGCTACACCTTC. This encodes CSVDDRGFKGYTF.

The chain combines TRBV28 with TRBJ1-1, with 7 bases lining up with TRBD1. V dropped 5 bases and J dropped 7; count of bases not matched to a gene: 7. This CDR3 contains 13 residues. Per germline, CDR1 MDHEN and CDR2 SYDVKM. The CDR3, as DNA: TGTGCCAGCAGTCCATCCGGGACAGTTGAAGCTTTCTTT. This codes for CASSPSGTVEAFF.

V gene TRBV5-6 combines with J gene TRBJ1-2, with 7 bases matching TRBD1. CDR1 is SGHDT and CDR2 is YYEEEE in the germline V gene. Trimming took 4 bases from V and 4 from J; bases not matched to a gene: 10. The CDR3 covers 15 residues. The CDR3 DNA follows: TGTGCCAGCAGCATCGACAGGGCTAAGCGCTATGGCTACACCTTC. Translating it yields CASSIDRAKRYGYTF.